The present entry profiles one T cell receptor beta chain with its context. This specimen comes from a study of blood T cell repertoires in COVID-19. Study-level information: Material from acute and convalescent COVID-19 was sourced from the United States, Italy and Spain.

Looked up from germline, CDR1 is MGHDK and CDR2 is SYGVNS. With 1 base clipped from V and 4 bases from J, the junction kept 12 bases outside the gene matches. The CDR3 extends over 17 amino acids. Profiled with immunoSEQ multiplex PCR; TCRdb holds only in-frame clones, not every one. The sample consists of approximately 220,000 clones, about 80% of them appearing once. The clonotype was recovered from a woman aged 40 to 55 with active or convalescent COVID-19. Specimen: peripheral blood. The chain carries TRBV25-1 and TRBJ1-2; 7 bases are shared with TRBD1. The CDR3 reads CASSESGTTGESYGYTF. In DNA form, the CDR3 reads TGTGCCAGCAGTGAATCCGGGACAACAGGGGAGAGCTATGGCTACACCTTC.